One and the same sample provided the 18 T cell receptor beta chains below, sequenced in a study of response to subunit inactivated influenza vaccine. TCRdb reprocessed the RT-PCR reads with MiXCR, giving one entry per CDR3 protein. The sample lists around 480,000 distinct CDR3 sequences; around 9.9% were seen once. The source material was PBMCs from blood, sampled more than 35 days after vaccination. The receptor set was obtained from a man aged 50 to 60 who received an inactivated influenza vaccine.

This clonotype has more than one count but fewer than ten. An end of the junction differs from the germline gene, which may be a read error. V usage is TRBV6-4 and J usage is TRBJ2-1; no reliable D call. The CDR3 loop spans 8 amino acids. Germline values: CDR1 MRHNA, CDR2 SNTAGT. CDR3 bases: TGTGCCAACGAATCACGTCTCTTC. Protein product: CANESRLF.

The chain couples TRBV20-1 to TRBJ2-7, with a weak D call TRBD2 (7 bases). The germline gives CDR1 DFQATT, CDR2 SNEGSKA (reference sequence). This CDR3 has 14 amino acids. V lost 2 bases, J lost 0 bases, and 11 bases lay in between. CDR3 sequence: CSARRGAYSYEQYF. DNA of the CDR3: TGCAGTGCTAGACGGGGGGCCTACTCCTACGAGCAGTACTTC.

This clonotype was found many times. V gene TRBV20-1 combines with J gene TRBJ2-7; 9 bases line up with TRBD1. This CDR3 has 14 amino acids. The germline gives CDR1 DFQATT, CDR2 SNEGSKA (reference sequence). V dropped 0 bases and J dropped 1; count of bases not matched to a gene: 1. The CDR3 DNA sequence: TGCAGTGCTAGAGAGGACAGGGGATCCTACGAGCAGTACTTC. Protein sequence: CSAREDRGSYEQYF.

This clonotype occurred a few times. The genes are TRBV3-1 and TRBJ2-2; TRBD2 might be the D (5 bases). Trimming pared 5 bases from V and 6 bases from J, leaving 13 bases between. CDR1 and CDR2 from the germline V gene are LGHDT and YNNKEL (reference sequence). CDR3 length equals 14 residues. The CDR3 sequence is CASSGAPRAGELFF. The CDR3 DNA reads TGTGCCAGCAGCGGAGCCCCGAGGGCCGGGGAGCTGTTTTTT.

In this sample, this clonotype turned up many times. V usage is TRBV20-1 and J usage is TRBJ1-1; no firm D call. V gave up 6 bases and J gave up 3 bases, with 14 bases separating them. Germline V gives CDR1 DFQATT, CDR2 SNEGSKA (reference sequence). CDR3 length equals 13 residues. The CDR3 coding sequence is TGCAGTGCGAACCGGGCCTGGGACACTGAAGCTTTCTTT. This translates into CSANRAWDTEAFF.

This clonotype was observed at least ten times. The chain carries TRBV10-3 and TRBJ2-5; D is ambiguous. The V end was cut by 6 bases, the J end by 5 bases, with 16 bases between. This CDR3 is 14 amino acids long. Germline CDR1 and CDR2: ENHRY and SYGVKD. The CDR3 sequence is CAISQDGLGETQYF. CDR3 coding DNA: TGTGCCATCAGCCAGGACGGCCTTGGGGAGACCCAGTACTTC.

This rearrangement joins TRBV14 to TRBJ2-3, with D perhaps assigned TRBD1 or TRBD2 (6 bases each). V shed 6 bases and J shed 2 bases, with 24 bases lying between them. The CDR3 spans 18 residues. Germline CDR1 and CDR2: SGHDN and FVKESK. The DNA of the CDR3 is TGTGCCAGCAGTCGAAGGAGGAGGGGGACTCAACCCACAGATACGCAGTATTTT. It encodes CASSRRRRGTQPTDTQYF.

V usage is TRBV7-6 and J usage is TRBJ2-5, with 7 bases aligning to TRBD2. The J segment lost 5 bases and the V segment lost 1 base, leaving 13 bases of the junction unmatched. The CDR3 is 17 residues long. Germline V CDR1 and CDR2: SGHVS, FNYEAQ. The CDR3 coding sequence is TGTGCCAGCAGCTTAGGGCACGGGAGGACGGAAGGGGAGACCCAGTACTTC. This sequence encodes CASSLGHGRTEGETQYF.

This sequence joins TRBV5-1 and TRBJ1-4, with 7 bases matching TRBD1. V lost 4 bases, J lost 7 bases, and 10 bases stayed unmatched. The CDR3 runs 15 residues. Germline V gene data show CDR1 as SGHRS and CDR2 as YFSETQ. The CDR3: CASSETGERSEKLFF. The CDR3 nucleotides read TGCGCCAGCAGCGAAACAGGGGAGAGGAGTGAAAAACTGTTTTTT.

The CDR3 reads CATLQNTEAFF. The CDR3 DNA reads as TGTGCCACCTTACAGAACACTGAAGCTTTCTTT. This sequence joins TRBV7-9 and TRBJ1-1, with no clear D. V dropped 10 bases and J dropped 1 base, with 7 bases sitting between them. Germline CDR1 is SEHNR and CDR2 is FQNEAQ (reference sequence). This CDR3 has 11 amino acids.

The chain couples TRBV25-1 to TRBJ2-2, with TRBD2 identical over 14 bases. Per the germline V gene, CDR1 is MGHDK and CDR2 is SYGVNS. V was pared by 5 bases and J by 7 bases, with 12 bases of the junction left unmatched. The CDR3 has 18 amino acids. CDR3 loop: CASSRRPGLAGANGELFF. DNA of the CDR3: TGTGCCAGCAGTAGACGGCCGGGACTAGCGGGAGCGAACGGGGAGCTGTTTTTT.

With regard to this clonotype: A much larger clone sits a single nucleotide away, making a read error possible. V is TRBV13 and J is TRBJ2-1; no clear D. Germline assignment: CDR1 PRHDT and CDR2 FYEKMQ (reference sequence). This CDR3 contains 16 residues. Trimming took 2 bases from V and 3 from J, leaving 14 bases between them. The DNA for the CDR3 is TGTGCCAGCAGCTTACCCACTGAACTAAGCTACAATGAGCAGTTCTTC. Amino acids: CASSLPTELSYNEQFF.

V usage is TRBV3-1 and J usage is TRBJ2-7, with 8 bases matching TRBD1. Germline CDR1 LGHDT, CDR2 YNNKEL (reference sequence). The V segment lost 0 bases and the J segment 5 bases; nucleotides outside the gene matches: 15. The CDR3 loop spans 18 amino acids. The CDR3 region is CASSQEAPRTGCGDEQYF. The CDR3 nucleotides are TGTGCCAGCAGCCAAGAGGCTCCCCGGACAGGGTGCGGCGACGAGCAGTACTTC.

This clonotype was recorded many times. The chain combines TRBV5-6 with TRBJ2-1; unclear D gene. The length of the CDR3 is 15 residues. V lost 0 bases, J lost 3 bases, and 10 bases lay in between. Germline V lookup: CDR1 SGHDT, CDR2 YYEEEE. The CDR3 DNA reads as TGTGCCAGCAGCTTGGAACTACGACTCTACAATGAGCAGTTCTTC. Translated, it gives CASSLELRLYNEQFF.

This clonotype was seen a few times. The J gene is TRBJ2-3, the V gene TRBV4-3, with 8 bases aligning to TRBD1. V lost 0 bases, J lost 5 bases, and 7 bases stayed unmatched. The CDR3 covers 16 residues. Germline CDR1 LGHNA, CDR2 YSLEER. CDR3 residues: CASSQDFTGQGDTQYF. The CDR3 nucleotides read TGCGCCAGCAGCCAAGATTTTACCGGACAGGGAGATACGCAGTATTTT.

This clonotype was counted only a few times. V and J are TRBV7-2 and TRBJ2-7; TRBD1 might be the D (5 bases). CDR1 is SGHTA and CDR2 is FQGNSA in the germline V gene. The CDR3 runs 14 residues. V was trimmed by 4 bases and J by 3 bases, leaving 13 bases between them. The CDR3 sequence is CASSSVWGRYEQYF. In nucleotides, the CDR3 is TGTGCCAGCAGCTCCGTCTGGGGCCGCTACGAGCAGTACTTC. Looking up the rest from reference TRBV7-2 and TRBJ2-7 gives the full variable domain: GAGVSQSPSNKVTEKGKDVELRCDPISGHTALYWYRQSLGQGLEFLIYFQGNSAPDKSGLPSDRFSAERTGGSVSTLTIQRTQQEDSAVYLCASSSVWGRYEQYFGPGTRLTVT.

This clonotype showed up just a few times. This chain joins TRBV12-3 or TRBV12-4 and TRBJ2-1, with 10 bases aligning to TRBD1. The CDR3 runs to 14 residues. V shed 6 bases and J 6 bases; nucleotides not matched to a gene: 5. CDR3 in DNA: TGTGCCAGCAGCAGGGACAGGGGAGGCAATGAGCAGTTCTTC. Protein product: CASSRDRGGNEQFF.

This clonotype was found many times. The rearrangement uses TRBV4-2 and TRBJ1-4; possible D gene TRBD1, 5 bases. Trimming cost V 0 bases and J 4 bases, with 30 bases left between them. Germline loops: CDR1 LGHNA, CDR2 YNFKEQ. This CDR3 has 22 residues. CDR3 loop: CASSQDLGVQVGAGRHNEKLFF. The CDR3 region has the DNA TGTGCCAGCAGCCAAGATCTGGGCGTTCAGGTCGGGGCAGGTCGTCATAATGAAAAACTGTTTTTT.